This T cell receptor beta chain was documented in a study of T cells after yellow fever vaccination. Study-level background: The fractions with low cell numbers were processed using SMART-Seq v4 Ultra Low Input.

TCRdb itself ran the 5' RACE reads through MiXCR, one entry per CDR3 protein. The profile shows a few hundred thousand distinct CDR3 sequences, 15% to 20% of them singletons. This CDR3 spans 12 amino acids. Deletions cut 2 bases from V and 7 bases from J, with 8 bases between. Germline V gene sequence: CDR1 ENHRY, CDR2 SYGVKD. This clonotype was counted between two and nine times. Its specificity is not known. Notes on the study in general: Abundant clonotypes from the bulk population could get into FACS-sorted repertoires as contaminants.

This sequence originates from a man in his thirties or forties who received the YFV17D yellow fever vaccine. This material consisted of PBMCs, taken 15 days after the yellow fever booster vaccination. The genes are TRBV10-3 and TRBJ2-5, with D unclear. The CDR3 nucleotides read TGTGCCATCAGTGAGCCGGGTGGGACCCAGTACTTC. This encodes CAISEPGGTQYF.